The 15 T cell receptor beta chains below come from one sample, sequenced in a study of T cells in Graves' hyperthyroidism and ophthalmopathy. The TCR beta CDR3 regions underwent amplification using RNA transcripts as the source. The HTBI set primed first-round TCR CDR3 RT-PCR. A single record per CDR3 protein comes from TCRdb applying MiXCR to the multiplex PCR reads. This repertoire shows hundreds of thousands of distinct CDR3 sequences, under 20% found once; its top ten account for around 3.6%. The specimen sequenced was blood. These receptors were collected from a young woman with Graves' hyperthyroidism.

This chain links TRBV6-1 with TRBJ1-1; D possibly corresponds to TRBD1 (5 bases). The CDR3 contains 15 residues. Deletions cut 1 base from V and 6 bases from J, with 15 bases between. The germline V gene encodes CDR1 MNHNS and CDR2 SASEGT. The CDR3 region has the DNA TGTGCCAGCAGTGAAGATCAGGGATGGGAGGCTGAAGCTTTCTTT. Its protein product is CASSEDQGWEAEAFF.

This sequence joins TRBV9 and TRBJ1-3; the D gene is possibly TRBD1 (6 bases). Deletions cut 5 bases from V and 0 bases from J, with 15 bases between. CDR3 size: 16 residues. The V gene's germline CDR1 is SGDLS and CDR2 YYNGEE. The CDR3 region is CASSETGGASGNTIYF. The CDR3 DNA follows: TGTGCCAGCAGTGAGACAGGAGGGGCCTCTGGAAACACCATATATTTT.

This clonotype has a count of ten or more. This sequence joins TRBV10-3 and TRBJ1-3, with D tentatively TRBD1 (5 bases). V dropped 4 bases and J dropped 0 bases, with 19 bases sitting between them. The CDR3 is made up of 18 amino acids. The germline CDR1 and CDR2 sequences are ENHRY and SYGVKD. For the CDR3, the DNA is TGTGCCATCAGTGGAGTCATTAGGGGACTGAGCTCTGGAAACACCATATATTTT. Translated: CAISGVIRGLSSGNTIYF.

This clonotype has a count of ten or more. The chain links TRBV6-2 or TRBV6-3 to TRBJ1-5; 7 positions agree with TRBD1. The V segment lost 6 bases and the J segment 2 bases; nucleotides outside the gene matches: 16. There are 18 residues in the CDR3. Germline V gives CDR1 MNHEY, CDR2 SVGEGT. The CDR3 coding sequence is TGTGCCAGCAGCTACCACAAACGAGGGGGCCTTGGCAATCAGCCCCAGCATTTT. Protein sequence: CASSYHKRGGLGNQPQHF.

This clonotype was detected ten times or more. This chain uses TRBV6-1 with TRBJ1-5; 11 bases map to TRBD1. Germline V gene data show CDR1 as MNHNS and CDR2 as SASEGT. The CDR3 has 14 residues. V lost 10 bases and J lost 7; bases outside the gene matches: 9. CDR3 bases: TGTGCCACCACCGGACAGGGGGCATGGCAGCCCCAGCATTTT. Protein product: CATTGQGAWQPQHF.

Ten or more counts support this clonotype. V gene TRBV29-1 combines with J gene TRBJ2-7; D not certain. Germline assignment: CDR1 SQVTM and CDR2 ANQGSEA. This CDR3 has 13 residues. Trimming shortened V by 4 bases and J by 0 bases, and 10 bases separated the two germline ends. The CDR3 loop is CSVAAPSSYEQYF. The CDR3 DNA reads TGCAGCGTTGCGGCTCCTAGCTCCTACGAGCAGTACTTC.

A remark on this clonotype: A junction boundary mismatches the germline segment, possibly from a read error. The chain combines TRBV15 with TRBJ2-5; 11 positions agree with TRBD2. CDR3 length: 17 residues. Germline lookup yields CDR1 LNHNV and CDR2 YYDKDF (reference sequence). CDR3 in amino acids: CVTSRFASGGKRTTQYF. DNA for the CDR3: TGTGTCACCAGCAGATTCGCTAGCGGGGGGAAGAGAACGACCCAGTACTTC.

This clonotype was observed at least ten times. The CDR3 bases are TGTGCCAGCAGCCCCAGGGGACTAGCGGGGGGAGAGACCCAGTACTTC. It encodes CASSPRGLAGGETQYF. The chain has TRBV3-1 and TRBJ2-5; 15 bases are shared with TRBD2. This CDR3 spans 16 amino acids. V gave up 4 bases and J gave up 4 bases; unmatched junction bases: 4. Germline V gene data show CDR1 as LGHDT and CDR2 as YNNKEL (reference sequence).

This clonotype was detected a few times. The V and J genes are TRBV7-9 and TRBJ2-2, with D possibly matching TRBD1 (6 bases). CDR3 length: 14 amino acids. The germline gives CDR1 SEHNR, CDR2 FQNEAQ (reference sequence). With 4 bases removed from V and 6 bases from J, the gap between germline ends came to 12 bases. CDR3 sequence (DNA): TGTGCCAGCAGCTCGATCACAGGGTCCGGGGAGCTGTTTTTT. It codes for CASSSITGSGELFF.

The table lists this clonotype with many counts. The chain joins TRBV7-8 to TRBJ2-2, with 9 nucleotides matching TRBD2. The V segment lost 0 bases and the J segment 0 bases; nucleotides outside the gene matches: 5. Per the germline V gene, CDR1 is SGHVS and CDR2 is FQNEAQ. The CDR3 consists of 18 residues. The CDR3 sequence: CASSLASGGPSNTGELFF. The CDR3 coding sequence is TGTGCCAGCAGCTTAGCTAGCGGGGGACCCTCGAACACCGGGGAGCTGTTTTTT.

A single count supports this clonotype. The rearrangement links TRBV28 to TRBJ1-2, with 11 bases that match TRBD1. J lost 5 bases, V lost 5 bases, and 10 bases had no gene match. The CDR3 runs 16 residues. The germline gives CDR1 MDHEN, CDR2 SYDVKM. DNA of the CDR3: TGTGCCAGCAGTCTCCTCCGGACAGGGGGCTCGTATGGCTACACCTTC. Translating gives CASSLLRTGGSYGYTF.

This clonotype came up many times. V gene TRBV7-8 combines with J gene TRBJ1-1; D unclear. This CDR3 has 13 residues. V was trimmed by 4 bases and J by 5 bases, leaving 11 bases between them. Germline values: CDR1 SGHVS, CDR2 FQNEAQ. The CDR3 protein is CASSSQLRTEAFF. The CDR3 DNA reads TGTGCCAGCAGCTCGCAACTGAGAACTGAAGCTTTCTTT.

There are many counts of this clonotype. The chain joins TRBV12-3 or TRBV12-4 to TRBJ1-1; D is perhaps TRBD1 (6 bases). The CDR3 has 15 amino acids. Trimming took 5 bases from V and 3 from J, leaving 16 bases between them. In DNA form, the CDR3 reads TGTGCCAGCAGTACCGGGGGACAATCCCACACTGAAGCTTTCTTT. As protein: CASSTGGQSHTEAFF.

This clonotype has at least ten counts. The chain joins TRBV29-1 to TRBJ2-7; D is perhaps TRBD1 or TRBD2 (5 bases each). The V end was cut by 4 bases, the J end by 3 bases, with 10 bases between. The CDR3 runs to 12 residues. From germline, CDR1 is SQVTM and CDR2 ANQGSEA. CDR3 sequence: CSVGVGVYEQYF. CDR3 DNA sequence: TGCAGCGTTGGGGTGGGGGTCTACGAGCAGTACTTC.

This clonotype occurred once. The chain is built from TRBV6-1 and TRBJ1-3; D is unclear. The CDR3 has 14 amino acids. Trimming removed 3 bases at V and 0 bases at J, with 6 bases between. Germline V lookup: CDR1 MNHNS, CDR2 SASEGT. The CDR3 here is CASSEHRSGNTIYF. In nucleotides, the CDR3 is TGTGCCAGCAGTGAGCACCGCTCTGGAAACACCATATATTTT.